This T cell receptor (beta chain) derives from a study of cytomegalovirus exposure and HLA in healthy donors. Findings and limits, study-wide: Cytomegalovirus association was assigned to approximately 180 TCR beta chains. Looking again later, the authors saw that most CMV-associated TCR beta chains seemed HLA-restricted. CMV serostatus was the sole immune exposure information available.

In the PCR, 60 Vbeta and 13 Jbeta primers were used. Sequencing was performed with immunoSEQ multiplex PCR; in TCRdb, only in-frame clones are kept and a portion is missing. The sample consists of fewer than 150,000 clones, 73% of them appearing once. This clone was counted a few times. As yet, its antigen is unknown. Trimming removed 2 bases from V and 3 bases from J; junction bases left unmatched: 7. CDR1 and CDR2 from the germline V gene are SEHNR and FQNEAQ (reference sequence). The CDR3 has 15 residues. For this donor, CMV serostatus was not recorded. The chain carries TRBV7-9 and TRBJ2-7; 7 bases line up with TRBD2. This TCR was sampled from a human donor in good health. Sequenced input: PBMCs. CDR3 residues: CASSLPLSSGYEQYF. The CDR3 DNA follows: TGTGCCAGCAGCTTACCTTTATCTAGCGGCTACGAGCAGTACTTC.